This T cell receptor (beta chain) originates from a study of T-cell memory formation after mild COVID-19. Looking at the study overall: Most TCR clusters belonged to a single donor.

The CDR3 has 16 residues. Trimming cost V 0 bases and J 2 bases; bases outside gene matches: 5. Looked up from germline, CDR1 is KGHSH and CDR2 is LQKENI. TCRalpha and TCRbeta libraries used 5'RACE with constant-segment primers and UMIs. One entry per CDR3 protein results from TCRdb running MiXCR on the 5' RACE reads. The sample shows 450,000 to 700,000 distinct CDR3 sequences, about 20% of them seen only once. This clonotype was obtained from an adult woman who had mild COVID-19 (a few samples of this study predate the infection). Cell type and time point are not known. The rearrangement uses TRBV18 and TRBJ2-5; 8 nucleotides match TRBD1. The sequencing input was PBMCs or a T cell subset sorted from them (not recorded which). CDR3 bases: TGTGCCAGCTCACCACCCGGCAGGGGGCATCAAGAGACCCAGTACTTC. Protein: CASSPPGRGHQETQYF. Variable domain in full (rest from reference TRBV18 and TRBJ2-5): NAGVMQNPRHLVRRRGQEARLRCSPMKGHSHVYWYRQLPEEGLKFMVYLQKENIIDESGMPKERFSAEFPKEGPSILRIQQVVRGDSAAYFCASSPPGRGHQETQYFGPGTRLLVL.